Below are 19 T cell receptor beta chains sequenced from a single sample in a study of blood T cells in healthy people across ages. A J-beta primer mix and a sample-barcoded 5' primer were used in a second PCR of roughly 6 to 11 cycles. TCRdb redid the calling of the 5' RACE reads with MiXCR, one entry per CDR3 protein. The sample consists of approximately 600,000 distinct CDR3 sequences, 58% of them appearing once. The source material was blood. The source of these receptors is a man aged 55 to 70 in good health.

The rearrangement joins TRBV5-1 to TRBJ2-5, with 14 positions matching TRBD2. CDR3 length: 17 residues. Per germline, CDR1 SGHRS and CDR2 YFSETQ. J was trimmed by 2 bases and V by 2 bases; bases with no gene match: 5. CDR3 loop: CASSFGLAGGSQETQYF. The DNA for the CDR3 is TGCGCCAGCAGCTTTGGACTAGCGGGGGGCTCGCAAGAGACCCAGTACTTC.

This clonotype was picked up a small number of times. The CDR3 is CASSLGLTSGTNIQYF. The CDR3 region has the DNA TGTGCCAGCAGCTTGGGTCTGACTAGCGGAACAAACATTCAGTACTTC. J is TRBJ2-4 and V is TRBV5-8; 9 bases match TRBD2. With V trimmed by 0 bases and J by 6 bases, 7 bases remained unmatched. Germline V gives CDR1 SGHTS, CDR2 YDEGEE. CDR3 length: 16 amino acids.

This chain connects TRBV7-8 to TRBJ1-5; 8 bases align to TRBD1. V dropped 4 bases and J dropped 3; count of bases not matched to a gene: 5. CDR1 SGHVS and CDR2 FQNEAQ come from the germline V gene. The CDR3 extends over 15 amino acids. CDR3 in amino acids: CASSSDRALNQPQHF. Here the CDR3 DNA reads TGTGCCAGCAGCTCGGACAGGGCTCTCAATCAGCCCCAGCATTTT.

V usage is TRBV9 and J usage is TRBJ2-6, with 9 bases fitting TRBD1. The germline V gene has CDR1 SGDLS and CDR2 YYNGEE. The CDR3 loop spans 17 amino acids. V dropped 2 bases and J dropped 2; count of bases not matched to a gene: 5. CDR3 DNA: TGTGCCAGCAGCGTGGGGACAGGGAAAGCTGGGGCCAACGTCCTGACTTTC. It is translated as CASSVGTGKAGANVLTF.

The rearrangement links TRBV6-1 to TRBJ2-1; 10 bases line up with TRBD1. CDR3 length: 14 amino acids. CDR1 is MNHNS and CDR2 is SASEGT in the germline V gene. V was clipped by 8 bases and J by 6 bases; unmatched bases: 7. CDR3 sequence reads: CASERTGGGNEQFF. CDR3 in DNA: TGTGCCAGCGAGCGGACAGGGGGTGGCAATGAGCAGTTCTTC.

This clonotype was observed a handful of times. CDR3 in amino acids: CASRGDYNEQYF. Written as DNA, the CDR3 is TGTGCCAGCAGGGGAGACTACAATGAGCAGTACTTC. The genes are TRBV11-2 and TRBJ2-1, with D perhaps matching TRBD2 (5 bases). The end of the DNA aligns better with TRBJ2-7, so the J call may be wrong. CDR3 length: 12 residues. Per the germline V gene, CDR1 is SGHAT and CDR2 is FQNNGV.

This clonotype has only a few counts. CDR3 sequence reads: CASRGLAGGHNEQYF. CDR3 bases: TGTGCCAGCAGAGGACTAGCGGGGGGACACAATGAGCAGTACTTC. V usage is TRBV6-2 or TRBV6-3 and J usage is TRBJ2-1; 14 bases are shared with TRBD2. The J call may be mistaken, given a closer DNA end match to TRBJ2-7. This CDR3 comprises 15 residues. Germline values: CDR1 MNHEY, CDR2 SVGEGT.

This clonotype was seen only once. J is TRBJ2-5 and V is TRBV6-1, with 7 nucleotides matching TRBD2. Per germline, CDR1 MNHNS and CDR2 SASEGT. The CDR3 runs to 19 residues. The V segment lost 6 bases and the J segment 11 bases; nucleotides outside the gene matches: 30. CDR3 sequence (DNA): TGTGCCAGCAGGATCGCAACGGGATTACGTCTAGCGGAGAACAATGAGCAGTACTTC. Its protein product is CASRIATGLRLAENNEQYF.

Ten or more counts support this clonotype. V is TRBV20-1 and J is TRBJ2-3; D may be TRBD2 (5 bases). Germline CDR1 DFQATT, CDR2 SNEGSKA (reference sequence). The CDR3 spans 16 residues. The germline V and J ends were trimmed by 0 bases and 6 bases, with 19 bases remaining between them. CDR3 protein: CSARDGGFVIRDTQYF. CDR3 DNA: TGCAGTGCTAGAGATGGAGGTTTCGTTATCCGGGATACGCAGTATTTT.

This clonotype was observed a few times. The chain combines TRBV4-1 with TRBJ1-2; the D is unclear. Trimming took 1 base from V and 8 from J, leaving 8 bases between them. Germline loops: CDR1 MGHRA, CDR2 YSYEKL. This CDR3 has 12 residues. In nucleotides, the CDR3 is TGCGCCAGCAGCCAAGGGACCGACGGCTACACCTTC. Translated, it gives CASSQGTDGYTF.

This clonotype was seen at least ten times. CDR3 DNA: TGTGCCAGCTCACCACCCCGGACAGGTCGGGGCACAGATACGCAGTATTTT. It is translated as CASSPPRTGRGTDTQYF. The chain uses TRBV18 and TRBJ2-3; TRBD1 matches 7 bases. The germline V gene has CDR1 KGHSH and CDR2 LQKENI. The V segment lost 0 bases and the J segment 1 base; nucleotides outside the gene matches: 7. The CDR3 is made up of 17 amino acids.

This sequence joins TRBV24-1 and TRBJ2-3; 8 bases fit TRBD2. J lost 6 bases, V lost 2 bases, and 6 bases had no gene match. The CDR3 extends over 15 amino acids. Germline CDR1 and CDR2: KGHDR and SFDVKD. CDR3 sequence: CATSDSREVGDTQYF. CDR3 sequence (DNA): TGTGCCACCAGTGATTCGCGGGAGGTCGGGGATACGCAGTATTTT.

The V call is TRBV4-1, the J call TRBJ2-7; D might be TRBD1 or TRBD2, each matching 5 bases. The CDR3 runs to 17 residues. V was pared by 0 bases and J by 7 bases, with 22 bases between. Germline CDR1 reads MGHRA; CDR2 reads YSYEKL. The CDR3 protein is CASSQDWGTERLNEQYF. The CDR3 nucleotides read TGCGCCAGCAGCCAAGATTGGGGGACGGAGAGGTTAAATGAGCAGTACTTC.

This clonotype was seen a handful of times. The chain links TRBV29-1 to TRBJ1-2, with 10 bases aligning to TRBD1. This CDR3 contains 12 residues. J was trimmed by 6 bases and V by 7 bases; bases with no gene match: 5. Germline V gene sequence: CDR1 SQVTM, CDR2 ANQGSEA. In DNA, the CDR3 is TGCAGCGGCCTGACAGGGGGCCATGGCTACACCTTC. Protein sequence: CSGLTGGHGYTF.

CDR3 loop: CSAGTIPGGFNEQFF. The CDR3 bases are TGCAGTGCTGGGACCATTCCTGGGGGCTTCAATGAGCAGTTCTTC. The V call is TRBV20-1, the J call TRBJ2-1, with D perhaps TRBD1 (6 bases). Per germline, CDR1 DFQATT and CDR2 SNEGSKA (reference sequence). The germline V and J ends were trimmed by 5 bases and 6 bases, with 20 bases remaining between them. The CDR3 extends over 15 amino acids.

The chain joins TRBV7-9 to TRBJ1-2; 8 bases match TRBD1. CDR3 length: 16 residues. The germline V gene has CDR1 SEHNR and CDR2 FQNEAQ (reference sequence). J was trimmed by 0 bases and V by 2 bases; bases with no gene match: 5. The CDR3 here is CASSLTGQATNYGYTF. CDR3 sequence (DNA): TGTGCCAGCAGCTTAACGGGACAGGCCACTAACTATGGCTACACCTTC.

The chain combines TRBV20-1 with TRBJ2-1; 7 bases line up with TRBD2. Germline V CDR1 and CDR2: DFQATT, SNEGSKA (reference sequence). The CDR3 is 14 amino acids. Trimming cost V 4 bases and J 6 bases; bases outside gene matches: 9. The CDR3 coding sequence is TGCAGTGCTACCGATGGGGGGGGTCGCAATGAGCAGTTCTTC. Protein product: CSATDGGGRNEQFF.

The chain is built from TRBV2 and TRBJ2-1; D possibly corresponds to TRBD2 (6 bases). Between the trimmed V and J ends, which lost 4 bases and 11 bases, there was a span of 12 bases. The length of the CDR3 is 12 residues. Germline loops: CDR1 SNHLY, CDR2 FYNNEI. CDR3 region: CASSGPGLQQFF. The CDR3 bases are TGTGCCAGCAGTGGACCGGGACTCCAGCAGTTCTTC.

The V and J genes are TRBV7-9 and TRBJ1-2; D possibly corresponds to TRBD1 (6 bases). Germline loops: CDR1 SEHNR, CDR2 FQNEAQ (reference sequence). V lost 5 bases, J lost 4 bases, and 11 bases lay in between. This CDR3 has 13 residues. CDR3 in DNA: TGTGCCAGCAGCCGGACAGAATTCTATGGCTACACCTTC. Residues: CASSRTEFYGYTF.